This T cell receptor beta chain is drawn from a study of T cells after yellow fever vaccination. Study overall: Some fractions had low cell numbers, and these were prepared with SMART-Seq v4 Ultra Low Input.

Production of TCR cDNA was by 5'RACE template switching, which also added a universal primer site and UMIs. MiXCR, applied by TCRdb to the 5' RACE reads, yields one record per CDR3 protein. The sample holds about 340,000 distinct CDR3 sequences, around 3.9% seen once. This clonotype has a handful of counts. As yet, its antigen is unknown. The study, taken as a whole, reports: Within FACS-sorted repertoires, abundant clonotypes contaminating from the bulk population could be present. The study re-detected most primary-vaccination clones after the booster (nearly 97% CD4, roughly 88% CD8).

The CDR3 length is 17 residues. V lost 2 bases and J lost 3; bases outside the gene matches: 10. The germline V gene encodes CDR1 ENHRY and CDR2 SYGVKD. Sequenced here: PBMCs, sampled 5 days after the yellow fever booster vaccination. This chain links TRBV10-3 with TRBJ1-5; 7 nucleotides match TRBD1. The receptor's source is a man in his late teens or twenties who received the YFV17D yellow fever vaccine. CDR3 region: CAISELGDRDPNQPQHF. CDR3 nucleotide sequence: TGTGCCATCAGTGAGCTAGGGGACAGAGACCCCAATCAGCCCCAGCATTTT.